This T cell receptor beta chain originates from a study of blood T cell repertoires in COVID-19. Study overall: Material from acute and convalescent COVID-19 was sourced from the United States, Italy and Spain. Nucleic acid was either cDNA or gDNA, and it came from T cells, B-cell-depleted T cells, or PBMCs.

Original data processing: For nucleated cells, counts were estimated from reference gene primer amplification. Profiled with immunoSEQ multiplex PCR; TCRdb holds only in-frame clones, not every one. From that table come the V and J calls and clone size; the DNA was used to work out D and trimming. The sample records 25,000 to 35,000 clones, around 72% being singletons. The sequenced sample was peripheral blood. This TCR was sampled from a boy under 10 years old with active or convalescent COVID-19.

CDR3 sequence (DNA): TGTGCCAGCAGTTACGGACACACAGATACGCAGTATTTT. Translation: CASSYGHTDTQYF. The V call is TRBV6-5, the J call TRBJ2-3, with D perhaps matching TRBD1 (5 bases). The CDR3 extends over 13 amino acids. The ends were cut back, 2 bases at V and 2 bases at J, with 5 bases in the middle. Germline V gene data show CDR1 as MNHEY and CDR2 as SVGAGI.